This T cell receptor beta chain was captured in a study of blood T cell repertoires in COVID-19. The CDR3 runs to 20 residues. The junction had 20 bases not matched to a gene; V was cut back by 2 bases and J by 5 bases. CDR1 LGHNA and CDR2 YNFKEQ come from the germline V gene. The assay was immunoSEQ multiplex PCR, and TCRdb's table has in-frame clones only and misses some. The profile shows 200,000 or so clones, approximately 90% of them singletons. V is TRBV4-2 and J is TRBJ2-1, with 8 bases lining up with TRBD1. This TCR came from a man between 60 and 70 years old with COVID-19, enrolled during active disease. Sequencing used peripheral blood. CDR3: CASSQPLRQREDRENNEQFF. CDR3 in DNA: TGTGCCAGCAGCCAACCTCTAAGACAAAGAGAGGACAGGGAGAACAATGAGCAGTTCTTC.